This entry lists 9 T cell receptor beta chains sequenced from one sample in a study of PD-1 blockade in classical Hodgkin lymphoma (TCRdb year 2020). The time point label, as the study defines it: cycle 4 day 1 (C4D1), after 6 weeks of nivolumab. All trial patients had relapsed after autologous stem cell transplantation, with cohorts A, B and C differing in prior brentuximab vedotin exposure. Using a Miltenyi CD4+ T cell isolation kit, CD4+ T cells were purified from thawed PBMCs through magnetic negative selection. Library prep was done by the immunoSEQ multiplex PCR assay. TCRdb re-hosts the immuneACCESS table, in-frame sequences only. Its copies lack some clones; in the studies checked, an unresolved V gene accounts for under half of them, and the cause for the rest is not known. In this sample the table shows 15,000 to 20,000 clones, approximately 81% of which occur a single time. The ten largest clones add up to 2% to 2.5% of the sample.

The sequencing used CD4+ T cells from blood, collected before the fourth cycle of nivolumab. The receptors were sampled from a human donor with classical Hodgkin lymphoma.

The chain couples TRBV5-1 to TRBJ2-3; D is unclear. Trimming took off 5 bases at V and 0 bases at J, with 19 bases between the two ends. Germline loops: CDR1 SGHRS, CDR2 YFSETQ. The CDR3 is 17 residues long. CDR3 DNA: TGCGCCAGCAGATCGACTTCTCTAAACTCTAGCACAGATACGCAGTATTTT. Its translation is CASRSTSLNSSTDTQYF.

The V call is TRBV2, the J call TRBJ2-7; a weak D match, TRBD2 (5 bases). The V end lost 2 bases, the J end lost 0 bases, and 11 bases lay between the germline ends. The CDR3 has 15 residues. Germline CDR1 is SNHLY and CDR2 is FYNNEI. The CDR3 DNA follows: TGTGCCAGCAGTGAACAGACGGGGAGCTCCTACGAGCAGTACGTC. Its protein product is CASSEQTGSSYEQYV.

This sequence joins TRBV2 and TRBJ2-3; tentative D call: TRBD2 (6 bases). The CDR3 runs 14 residues. Germline V gene sequence: CDR1 SNHLY, CDR2 FYNNEI. Trimming shortened V by 8 bases and J by 0 bases, and 12 bases separated the two germline ends. CDR3 sequence (DNA): TGTGCCAGCCTGGAGGGCCTTAGCACAGATACGCAGTATTTT. This codes for CASLEGLSTDTQYF.

V is TRBV7-2 and J is TRBJ1-2; TRBD1 agrees at 7 bases. This CDR3 spans 15 amino acids. Trimming at V came to 5 bases and at J to 1 base, leaving 7 bases not matched to a gene. CDR1 SGHTA and CDR2 FQGNSA come from the germline V gene. In DNA, the CDR3 is TGTGCCAGCAGCCCCGGGACAGCTTTTAACTATGGCTACACCTTC. Its protein is CASSPGTAFNYGYTF. Full variable domain (rest looked up from reference TRBV7-2 and TRBJ1-2): GAGVSQSPSNKVTEKGKDVELRCDPISGHTALYWYRQSLGQGLEFLIYFQGNSAPDKSGLPSDRFSAERTGGSVSTLTIQRTQQEDSAVYLCASSPGTAFNYGYTFGSGTRLTVV.

This clone has a single count. This chain connects TRBV6-1 to TRBJ2-7, with D perhaps being TRBD1 or TRBD2 (6 bases each). This CDR3 region has 14 residues. V was shortened by 1 base and J by 5 bases, with 12 bases between the two germline ends. Germline V CDR1 and CDR2: MNHNS, SASEGT. CDR3 in amino acids: CASSEGPGADEQYV. The CDR3, as DNA: TGTGCCAGCAGTGAAGGGCCGGGGGCCGACGAGCAGTACGTC.

The chain carries TRBV2 and TRBJ2-2; TRBD1 aligns across 11 bases. Germline values: CDR1 SNHLY, CDR2 FYNNEI. This CDR3 has 15 residues. The V gene end was trimmed by 6 bases and the J gene end by 8 bases; junction bases not matched to a gene: 8. In nucleotides, the CDR3 is TGTGCCAGCAGGACCGGACAGGGGGCTGGTGGGGAGCTGTTTTTT. Encoded protein: CASRTGQGAGGELFF.

The chain recombines TRBV10-1 with TRBJ2-5, with D possibly matching TRBD1 (6 bases). CDR3 length equals 15 residues. V was shortened by 6 bases and J by 4 bases, with 18 bases between the two germline ends. Germline values: CDR1 WNHNN, CDR2 SYGVQD (reference sequence). The CDR3 DNA sequence: TGCGCCAGCAGCCGACAGGCAGGCAGGGGAGAGACCCAGTACTTC. It codes for CASSRQAGRGETQYF.

The chain carries TRBV11-3 and TRBJ2-1; unclear D gene. The CDR3 spans 13 residues. V gave up 0 bases and J gave up 6 bases, with 6 bases separating them. Looked up from germline, CDR1 is SGHNT and CDR2 is YENEEA. CDR3 protein: CASSLDLFNEQFF. As DNA, the CDR3 is TGTGCCAGCAGCTTAGATCTGTTCAATGAGCAGTTCTTC. The full variable domain, its missing parts supplied by reference TRBV11-3 and TRBJ2-1, is EAGVVQSPRYKIIEKKQPVAFWCNPISGHNTLYWYLQNLGQGPELLIRYENEEAVDDSQLPKDRFSAERLKGVDSTLKIQPAELGDSAVYLCASSLDLFNEQFFGPGTRLTVL.

This chain links TRBV10-2 with TRBJ1-2, with D uncertain. The V end was cut by 0 bases, the J end by 7 bases, with 6 bases between. The germline V gene has CDR1 WSHSY and CDR2 SAAADI. The CDR3 is 12 amino acids. The CDR3 DNA reads TGCGCCAGCAGTGAGTCGGGCGCTGGCTACACCTTC. It encodes CASSESGAGYTF.